The rows below give T cell receptor beta chains drawn from one sample of a study of blood T cell repertoires in COVID-19. Libraries were prepared by immunoSEQ multiplex PCR; TCRdb keeps only in-frame clonotypes and omits some of them. The sample holds some 510,000 clones, more than 75% seen once. Sequencing input: PBMCs or T cells enriched from blood (not recorded which). The receptors shown here come from a woman aged 40 to 50 who had recovered from COVID-19. The CDR3 runs from the conserved cysteine through the conserved F or W. The D gene is left open where the match is weak. Part of the rows lack a size; the others show once, few, many or a class for expanded clones.

length: 14; J: TRBJ2-3; size: .; V: TRBV19; D: TRBD1; CDR3: CASSIAGGPDTQYF; DNA: TGTGCCAGTAGTATCGCAGGGGGCCCAGATACGCAGTATTTT
length: 14; J: TRBJ1-1; size: once; V: TRBV9; D: .; CDR3: CASSLVGGNTEAFF; DNA: TGTGCCAGCAGCCTCGTGGGGGGAAACACTGAAGCTTTCTTT
length: 14; J: TRBJ1-1; size: .; V: TRBV25-1; D: TRBD1; CDR3: CASIRAGGWTEAFF; DNA: TGTGCCAGCATACGAGCAGGGGGTTGGACTGAAGCTTTCTTT
length: 14; J: TRBJ2-1; size: .; V: TRBV20-1; D: .; CDR3: CSASEVAGWGEQFF; DNA: TGCAGTGCTAGTGAAGTGGCGGGATGGGGCGAGCAGTTCTTC
length: 12; J: TRBJ2-1; size: .; V: TRBV9; D: .; CDR3: CASSGLGYEQFF; DNA: TGTGCCAGCAGCGGTTTGGGCTATGAGCAGTTCTTC
length: 17; J: TRBJ1-1; size: .; V: TRBV29-1; D: .; CDR3: CSVEWFVGDRTNTEAFF; DNA: TGCAGCGTTGAATGGTTTGTGGGAGACAGGACGAACACTGAAGCTTTCTTT
length: 16; J: TRBJ1-1; size: .; V: TRBV7-2; D: .; CDR3: CASSTLSEGYLTEAFF; DNA: TGTGCCAGCAGCACCCTTAGCGAGGGATATCTCACTGAAGCTTTCTTT
length: 13; J: TRBJ1-5; size: once; V: TRBV30; D: .; CDR3: CAWSVGRVQPQHF; DNA: TGTGCCTGGAGTGTAGGCAGGGTACAGCCCCAGCATTTT
length: 14; J: TRBJ2-7; size: once; V: TRBV5-1; D: TRBD2; CDR3: CASSSELAMSEQYF; DNA: TGCGCCAGCAGCTCGGAACTAGCGATGAGCGAGCAGTACTTC
length: 21; J: TRBJ2-7; size: .; V: TRBV6-4; D: .; CDR3: CASSDSKERPPTYRSSYEQYF; DNA: TGTGCCAGCAGTGACTCGAAAGAGCGACCACCCACATACAGGAGCTCCTACGAGCAGTACTTC
length: 14; J: TRBJ1-2; size: .; V: TRBV7-2; D: .; CDR3: CASSLVEGMWGYTF; DNA: TGTGCCAGCAGCTTAGTCGAGGGAATGTGGGGCTACACCTTC
length: 15; J: TRBJ1-1; size: .; V: TRBV6-5; D: .; CDR3: CASSYRVYSNTEAFF; DNA: TGTGCCAGCAGTTACCGTGTGTACTCTAACACTGAAGCTTTCTTT
length: 14; J: TRBJ1-5; size: .; V: TRBV27; D: TRBD1; CDR3: CASSAGQGYQPQHF; DNA: TGTGCCAGCAGTGCAGGACAGGGGTACCAGCCCCAGCATTTT
length: 15; J: TRBJ2-1; size: .; V: TRBV14; D: .; CDR3: CASSQPAGLYNEQFF; DNA: TGTGCCAGCAGCCAACCCGCGGGACTTTACAATGAGCAGTTCTTC
length: 13; J: TRBJ1-4; size: .; V: TRBV19; D: .; CDR3: CASNRQVNEKLFF; DNA: TGTGCCAGTAATCGACAGGTTAATGAAAAACTGTTTTTT
length: 14; J: TRBJ2-1; size: .; V: TRBV7-9; D: TRBD1; CDR3: CASSLIQGGDEQFF; DNA: TGTGCCAGCAGCTTAATACAGGGGGGCGATGAGCAGTTCTTC
length: 14; J: TRBJ1-3; size: few; V: TRBV19; D: .; CDR3: CASSMQGVGNTIYF; DNA: TGTGCCAGTAGTATGCAGGGTGTGGGCAACACCATATATTTT
length: 15; J: TRBJ1-1; size: .; V: TRBV5-4; D: .; CDR3: CASKLSGHSNTEAFF; DNA: TGTGCCAGCAAACTCTCGGGACACTCGAACACTGAAGCTTTCTTT
length: 14; J: TRBJ2-3; size: .; V: TRBV28; D: .; CDR3: CASSLITGADTQYF; DNA: TGTGCCAGCAGTTTAATCACAGGCGCAGATACGCAGTATTTT
length: 16; J: TRBJ1-1; size: .; V: TRBV19; D: .; CDR3: CASSLLGVGAPTEAFF; DNA: TGTGCCAGTAGTCTATTAGGGGTAGGGGCACCCACTGAAGCTTTCTTT
length: 16; J: TRBJ2-1; size: once; V: TRBV5-5; D: .; CDR3: CASSLSGREWMNEQFF; DNA: TGTGCCAGCAGCTTGAGTGGGCGGGAATGGATGAATGAGCAGTTCTTC
length: 16; J: TRBJ2-5; size: .; V: TRBV7-2; D: .; CDR3: CASSLSFWASQYAQYF; DNA: TGTGCCAGCAGCTTAAGTTTTTGGGCGTCACAATATGCCCAGTACTTC